This entry features one T cell receptor beta chain sequence. Its antigen is not identified. The PCR had 60 Vbeta and 13 Jbeta primers. Method: immunoSEQ multiplex PCR; TCRdb's copy keeps in-frame clones and lacks some. In the table there are 160,000 or so clones, around 80% of which are singletons. This sample stems from a study of cytomegalovirus exposure and HLA in healthy donors. Findings and limits, study-wide: For TCR beta chains, V- and J-gene trimming was later linked to a missense DCLRE1C variant. Several of the most significant clusters were apparently associated with common viral pathogens in a later analysis. The Asian-associated ancestry cluster reportedly had fewer N-insertions than the 666-donor mean in a later analysis.

V lost 6 bases and J 3 bases, leaving 14 bases between the germline ends. CDR3 size: 15 residues. Germline V gene lookup returns CDR1 LNHNV and CDR2 YYDKDF (reference sequence). This chain joins TRBV15 and TRBJ1-4; weak D call: TRBD1 (6 bases). Sequences were obtained from PBMCs. This clonotype was obtained from a man in his forties in good health and CMV-seronegative. The chain's CDR3 is CATREPTGPNEKLFF. CDR3 bases: TGTGCCACCAGAGAGCCGACAGGCCCTAATGAAAAACTGTTTTTT.